The 9 T cell receptor beta chains below come from one sample, sequenced in a study of OX40 agonist ivuxolimab in advanced cancers. The protocol was immunoSEQ multiplex PCR, while the TCRdb copy is restricted to in-frame clones and leaves out a portion. Here the sample spans around 99,000 clones, nearly 90% being singletons. The specimen was CD4+ or CD8+ T cells sorted from blood, collected in a trial of the OX40 agonist ivuxolimab. The source is an adult with an advanced solid tumor such as melanoma, head and neck, liver or kidney cancer.

The chain is built from TRBV5-1 and TRBJ2-7, with D perhaps TRBD1 (5 bases). The CDR3 is 14 amino acids. CDR1 is SGHRS and CDR2 is YFSETQ in the germline V gene. V lost 4 bases and J lost 0, with 11 bases in between. CDR3 DNA: TGCGCCAGCAGCCCCGCAGGGTTCTCCTACGAGCAGTACTTC. This gives the protein CASSPAGFSYEQYF.

This clone was seen only a few times. The gene calls are TRBV30 and TRBJ1-6; D not resolved. This CDR3 is 13 amino acids long. V lost 1 base, J lost 12 bases, and 13 bases lay in between. Germline lookup yields CDR1 GTSNPN and CDR2 SVGIG (reference sequence). CDR3 loop: CAWSAETFRPLHF. CDR3 coding DNA: TGTGCCTGGAGTGCAGAGACTTTTCGACCCCTCCACTTT.

This chain connects TRBV6-1 to TRBJ1-5; D is unclear. The CDR3 loop spans 13 amino acids. CDR1 MNHNS and CDR2 SASEGT come from the germline V gene. Between the trimmed V and J ends, which lost 6 bases and 2 bases, there was a span of 8 bases. The CDR3 region has the DNA TGTGCCAGCAGGAGACAACGCAATCAGCCCCAGCATTTT. Translating gives CASRRQRNQPQHF.

The genes are TRBV6-5 and TRBJ2-7; D gene ambiguous. The CDR3 is 11 amino acids. Germline loops: CDR1 MNHEY, CDR2 SVGAGI. V was cut by 7 bases and J by 6 bases, with 10 bases left in between. CDR3 DNA: TGTGCCAGCAAGATGATTAGCGAGCAGTACTTC. Amino acid sequence: CASKMISEQYF.

Details on this clone: This sample includes further DNA sequences coding for the same CDR3. CDR3 in amino acids: CASSLGTGPYNSPLHF. CDR3 in DNA: TGCGCCAGCAGCTTGGGAACAGGACCCTATAATTCACCCCTCCACTTT. The V call is TRBV5-1, the J call TRBJ1-6, with a weak D call TRBD1 (5 bases). Trimming took 0 bases from V and 2 from J, leaving 9 bases between them. CDR1 and CDR2 (germline): SGHRS, YFSETQ. The CDR3 is 16 residues long.

The genes are TRBV7-3 and TRBJ2-1; the D gene could be TRBD1 or TRBD2 (5 bases each). From germline, CDR1 is SGHTA and CDR2 FQGTGA. There are 15 residues in the CDR3. The V end was cut by 0 bases, the J end by 5 bases, with 11 bases between. The CDR3 spells CASSLTGTANNEQFF. The CDR3 DNA reads as TGTGCCAGCAGCTTAACCGGGACGGCCAACAATGAGCAGTTCTTC.

This CDR3 reads CSVERGYEQYF. CDR3 coding DNA: TGCAGCGTTGAAAGGGGCTACGAGCAGTACTTC. This sequence joins TRBV29-1 and TRBJ2-7; D possibly corresponds to TRBD1 (5 bases). V shed 2 bases and J shed 3 bases, with 5 bases lying between them. The CDR3 loop spans 11 amino acids. Germline loops: CDR1 SQVTM, CDR2 ANQGSEA.

The chain employs TRBV9 and TRBJ1-5; 10 nucleotides align to TRBD1. The CDR3 is 15 residues long. Germline V gives CDR1 SGDLS, CDR2 YYNGEE. J gave up 6 bases and V 3 bases, and 6 bases lay outside the gene matches. CDR3 sequence reads: CASSAGQGSGQPQHF. CDR3 nucleotides: TGTGCCAGCAGCGCGGGACAGGGGTCGGGTCAGCCCCAGCATTTT.

The gene calls are TRBV19 and TRBJ1-6, with TRBD1 identical over 9 bases. V shed 4 bases and J 7 bases; nucleotides not matched to a gene: 5. CDR1 and CDR2 from the germline V gene are LNHDA and SQIVND (reference sequence). This CDR3 comprises 15 residues. This chain's CDR3 is CASSNPGQGNSPLHF. The CDR3 nucleotides read TGTGCCAGTAGTAACCCGGGACAGGGAAATTCACCCCTCCACTTT.